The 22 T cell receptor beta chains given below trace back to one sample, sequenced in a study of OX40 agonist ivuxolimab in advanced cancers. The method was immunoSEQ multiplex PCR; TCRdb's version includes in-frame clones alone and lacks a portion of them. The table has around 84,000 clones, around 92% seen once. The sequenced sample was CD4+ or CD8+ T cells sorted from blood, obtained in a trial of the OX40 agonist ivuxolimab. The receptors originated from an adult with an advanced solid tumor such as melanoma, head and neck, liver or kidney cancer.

This chain's CDR3 is CASSLAGRERGQETQYF. CDR3 coding DNA: TGTGCCAGCAGCTTGGCGGGGCGGGAGAGGGGGCAAGAGACCCAGTACTTC. The chain combines TRBV5-5 with TRBJ2-5; a possible D gene is TRBD2 (7 bases). Germline V gene lookup returns CDR1 SGHKS and CDR2 YYEKEE (reference sequence). Between the trimmed V and J ends, which lost 0 bases and 2 bases, there was a span of 17 bases. This CDR3 has 17 amino acids.

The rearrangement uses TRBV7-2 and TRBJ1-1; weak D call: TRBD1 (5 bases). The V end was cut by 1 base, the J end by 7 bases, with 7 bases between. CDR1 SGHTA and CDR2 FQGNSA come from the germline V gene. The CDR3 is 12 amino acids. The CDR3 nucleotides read TGTGCCAGCAGCTTAGTCGGGGGTGAAGCTTTCTTT. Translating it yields CASSLVGGEAFF. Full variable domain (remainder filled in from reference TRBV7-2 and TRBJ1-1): GAGVSQSPSNKVTEKGKDVELRCDPISGHTALYWYRQSLGQGLEFLIYFQGNSAPDKSGLPSDRFSAERTGGSVSTLTIQRTQQEDSAVYLCASSLVGGEAFFGQGTRLTVV.

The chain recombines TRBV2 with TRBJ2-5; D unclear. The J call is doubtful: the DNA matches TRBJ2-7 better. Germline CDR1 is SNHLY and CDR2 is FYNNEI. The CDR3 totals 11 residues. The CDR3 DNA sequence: TGTGCCAGCAGTAATTACTACGAGCAGTACTTC. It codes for CASSNYYEQYF.

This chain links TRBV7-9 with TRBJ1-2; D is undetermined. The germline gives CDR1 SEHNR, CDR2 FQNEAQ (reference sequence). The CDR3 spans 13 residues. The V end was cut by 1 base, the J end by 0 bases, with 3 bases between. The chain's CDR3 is CASSLVANYGYTF. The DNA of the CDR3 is TGTGCCAGCAGCTTAGTAGCTAACTATGGCTACACCTTC. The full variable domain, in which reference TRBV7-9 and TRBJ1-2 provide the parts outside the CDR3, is DTGVSQNPRHKITKRGQNVTFRCDPISEHNRLYWYRQTLGQGPEFLTYFQNEAQLEKSRLLSDRFSAERPKGSFSTLEIQRTEQGDSAMYLCASSLVANYGYTFGSGTRLTVV.

The CDR3 loop is CASSLSPSDLSYEQYF. The CDR3 region has the DNA TGTGCCAGCAGCTTGTCTCCAAGCGACCTGTCCTACGAGCAGTACTTC. The chain couples TRBV7-3 to TRBJ2-7; D is undetermined. There are 16 residues in the CDR3. V lost 3 bases and J 1 base, leaving 16 bases between the germline ends. Germline values: CDR1 SGHTA, CDR2 FQGTGA.

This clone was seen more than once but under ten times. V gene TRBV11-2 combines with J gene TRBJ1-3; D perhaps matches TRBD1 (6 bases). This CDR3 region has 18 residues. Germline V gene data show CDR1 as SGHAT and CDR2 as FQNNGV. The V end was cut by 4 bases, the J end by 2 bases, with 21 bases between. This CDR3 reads CASSYNPPATGTGNTIYF. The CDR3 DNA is TGTGCCAGCAGCTACAATCCACCCGCAACAGGGACTGGAAACACCATATATTTT.

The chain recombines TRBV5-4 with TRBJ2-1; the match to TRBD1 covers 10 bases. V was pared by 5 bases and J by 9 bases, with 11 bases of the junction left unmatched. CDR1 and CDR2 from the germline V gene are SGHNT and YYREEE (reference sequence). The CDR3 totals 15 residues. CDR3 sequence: CASSFGTGARVEQFF. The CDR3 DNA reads TGTGCCAGCAGTTTCGGGACAGGGGCTAGGGTTGAGCAGTTCTTC.

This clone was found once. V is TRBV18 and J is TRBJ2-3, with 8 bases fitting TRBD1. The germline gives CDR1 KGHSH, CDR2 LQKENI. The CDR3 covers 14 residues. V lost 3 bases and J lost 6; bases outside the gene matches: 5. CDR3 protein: CASSPNQGADTQYF. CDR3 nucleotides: TGTGCCAGCTCACCTAACCAGGGGGCCGATACGCAGTATTTT.

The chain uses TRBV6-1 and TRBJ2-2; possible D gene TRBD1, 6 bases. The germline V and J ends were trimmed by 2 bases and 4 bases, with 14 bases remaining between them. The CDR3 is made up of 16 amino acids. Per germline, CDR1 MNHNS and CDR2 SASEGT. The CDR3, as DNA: TGTGCCAGCAGTGAAATGGCAGGGGCTTTCACCGGGGAGCTGTTTTTT. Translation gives CASSEMAGAFTGELFF.

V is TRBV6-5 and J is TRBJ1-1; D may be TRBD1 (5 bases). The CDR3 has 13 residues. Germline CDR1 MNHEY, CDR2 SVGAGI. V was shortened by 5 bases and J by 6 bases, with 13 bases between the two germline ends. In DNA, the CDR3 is TGTGCCAGCAGTCCACGACAGTACCCTGAAGCTTTCTTT. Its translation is CASSPRQYPEAFF.

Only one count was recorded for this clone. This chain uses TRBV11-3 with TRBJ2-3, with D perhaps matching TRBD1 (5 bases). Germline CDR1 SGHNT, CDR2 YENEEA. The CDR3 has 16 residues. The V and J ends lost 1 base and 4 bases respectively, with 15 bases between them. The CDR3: CASSLGQITGSDTQYF. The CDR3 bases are TGTGCCAGCAGCTTAGGCCAGATTACAGGTTCAGATACGCAGTATTTT.

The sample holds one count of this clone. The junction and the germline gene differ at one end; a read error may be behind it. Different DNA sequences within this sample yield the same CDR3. The DNA for the CDR3 is TGCGCCAGCAGCCAAGAGCGGCTGAGGACTGAAGCTTTCTTC. As protein: CASSQERLRTEAFF. This sequence joins TRBV4-1 and TRBJ1-1, with no clear D. This CDR3 region has 14 residues. The V gene's germline CDR1 is MGHRA and CDR2 YSYEKL.

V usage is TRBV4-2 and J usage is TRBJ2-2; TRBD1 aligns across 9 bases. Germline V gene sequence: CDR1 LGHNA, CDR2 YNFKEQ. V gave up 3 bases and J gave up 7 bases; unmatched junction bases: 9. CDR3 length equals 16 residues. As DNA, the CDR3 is TGTGCCAGCAGCCAGATAGGGGACAGGGTTAACGGGGAGCTGTTTTTT. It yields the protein CASSQIGDRVNGELFF.

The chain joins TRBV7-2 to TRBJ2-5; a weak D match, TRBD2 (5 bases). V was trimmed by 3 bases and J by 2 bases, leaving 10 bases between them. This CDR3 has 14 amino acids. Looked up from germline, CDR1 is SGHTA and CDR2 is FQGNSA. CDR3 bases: TGTGCCAGCAGCTTGAACCTAGCTCAAGAGACCCAGTACTTC. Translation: CASSLNLAQETQYF.

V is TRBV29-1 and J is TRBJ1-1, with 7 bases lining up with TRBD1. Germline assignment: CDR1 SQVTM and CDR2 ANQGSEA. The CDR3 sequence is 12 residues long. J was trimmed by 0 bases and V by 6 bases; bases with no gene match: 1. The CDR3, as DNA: TGCAGCGTGACAGGGTTGAACACTGAAGCTTTCTTT. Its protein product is CSVTGLNTEAFF.

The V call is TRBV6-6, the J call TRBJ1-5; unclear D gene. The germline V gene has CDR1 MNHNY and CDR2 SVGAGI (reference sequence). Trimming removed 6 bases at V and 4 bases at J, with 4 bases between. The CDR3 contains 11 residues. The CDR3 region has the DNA TGTGCCAGCAGCCAGAATCAGCCCCAGCATTTT. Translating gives CASSQNQPQHF.

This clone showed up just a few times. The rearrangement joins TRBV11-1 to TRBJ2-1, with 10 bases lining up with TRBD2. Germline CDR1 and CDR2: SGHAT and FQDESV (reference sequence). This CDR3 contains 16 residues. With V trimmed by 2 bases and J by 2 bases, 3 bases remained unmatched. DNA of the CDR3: TGTGCCAGCAGCTTACTAGCGGGAGTGGCCTACAATGAGCAGTTCTTC. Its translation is CASSLLAGVAYNEQFF. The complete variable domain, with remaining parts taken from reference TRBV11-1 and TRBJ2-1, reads EAEVAQSPRYKITEKSQAVAFWCDPISGHATLYWYRQILGQGPELLVQFQDESVVDDSQLPKDRFSAERLKGVDSTLKIQPAELGDSAMYLCASSLLAGVAYNEQFFGPGTRLTVL.

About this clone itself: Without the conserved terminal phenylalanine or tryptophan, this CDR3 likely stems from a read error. CDR3 residues: CASSLVGVEAFL. Here the CDR3 DNA reads TGCGCCAGCAGCTTGGTAGGGGTTGAAGCTTTCCTT. The chain uses TRBV5-1 and TRBJ1-1; D may be TRBD1 (5 bases). Looked up from germline, CDR1 is SGHRS and CDR2 is YFSETQ. This CDR3 has 12 residues. Trimming took 0 bases from V and 7 from J, leaving 7 bases between them.

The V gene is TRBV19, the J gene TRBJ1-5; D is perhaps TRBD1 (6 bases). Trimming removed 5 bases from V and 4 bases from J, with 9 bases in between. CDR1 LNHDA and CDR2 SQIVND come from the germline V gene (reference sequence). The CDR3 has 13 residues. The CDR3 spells CASSVQGNQPQHF. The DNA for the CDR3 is TGTGCCAGTAGTGTACAGGGAAATCAGCCCCAGCATTTT.

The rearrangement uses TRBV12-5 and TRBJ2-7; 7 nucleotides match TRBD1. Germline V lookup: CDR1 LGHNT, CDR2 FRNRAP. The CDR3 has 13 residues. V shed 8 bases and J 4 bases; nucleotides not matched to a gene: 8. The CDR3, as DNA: TGTGCTAGTACTACAGGGGTTCGGTACGAGCAGTACTTC. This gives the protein CASTTGVRYEQYF.

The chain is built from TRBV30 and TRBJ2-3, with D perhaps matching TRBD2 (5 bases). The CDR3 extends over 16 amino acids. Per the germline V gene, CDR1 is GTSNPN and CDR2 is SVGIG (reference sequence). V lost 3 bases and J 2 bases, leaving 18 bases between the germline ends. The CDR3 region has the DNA TGTGCCTGGAGGAGTAAGAGCTGGAGGCCCACAGATACGCAGTATTTT. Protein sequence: CAWRSKSWRPTDTQYF.

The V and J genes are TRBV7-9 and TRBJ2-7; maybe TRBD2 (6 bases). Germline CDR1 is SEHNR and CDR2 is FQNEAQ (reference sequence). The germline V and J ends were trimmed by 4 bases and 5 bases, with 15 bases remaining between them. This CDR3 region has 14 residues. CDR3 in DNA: TGTGCCAGCAGCTCTTCACCCGGGACTCACGAGCAGTACTTC. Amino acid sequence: CASSSSPGTHEQYF.